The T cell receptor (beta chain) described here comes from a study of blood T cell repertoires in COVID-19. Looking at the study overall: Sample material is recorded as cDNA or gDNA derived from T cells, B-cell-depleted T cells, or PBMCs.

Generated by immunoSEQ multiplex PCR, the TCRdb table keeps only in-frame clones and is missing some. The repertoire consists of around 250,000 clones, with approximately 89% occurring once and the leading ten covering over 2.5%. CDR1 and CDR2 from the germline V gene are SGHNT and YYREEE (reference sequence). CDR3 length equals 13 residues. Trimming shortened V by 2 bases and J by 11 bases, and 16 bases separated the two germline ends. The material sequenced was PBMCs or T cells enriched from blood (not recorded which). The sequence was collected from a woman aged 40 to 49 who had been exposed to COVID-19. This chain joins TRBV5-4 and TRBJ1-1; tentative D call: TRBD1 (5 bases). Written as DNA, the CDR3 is TGTGCCAGCAGCTTACAAGGGGCGCCCCGGGCTTTCTTT. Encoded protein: CASSLQGAPRAFF. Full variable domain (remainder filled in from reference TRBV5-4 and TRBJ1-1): ETGVTQSPTHLIKTRGQQVTLRCSSQSGHNTVSWYQQALGQGPQFIFQYYREEENGRGNFPPRFSGLQFPNYSSELNVNALELDDSALYLCASSLQGAPRAFFGQGTRLTVV.